Shown below are 25 T cell receptor beta chains from a single sample sequenced in a study of blood T cells in healthy people across ages. PCR was performed a second time for roughly 7 to 11 cycles using a sample-barcoded 5' primer and a J-beta primer mix. From the 5' RACE reads, TCRdb called clonotypes with MiXCR, one entry per CDR3 protein. The sample shows roughly 800,000 distinct CDR3 sequences, about 25% of them seen only once. The same data also went into a second study, on T cells of mothers and their children.

Input material: blood. These TCRs come from a boy aged 10-17 years in good health.

CDR3 residues: CASSYSAGVRLGGYTF. DNA of the CDR3: TGTGCCAGCAGTTACTCGGCGGGGGTACGCCTCGGAGGCTACACCTTC. The chain carries TRBV6-5 and TRBJ1-2; a possible D gene is TRBD1 (5 bases). The CDR3 consists of 16 residues. The germline gives CDR1 MNHEY, CDR2 SVGAGI. With 0 bases removed from V and 8 bases from J, the gap between germline ends came to 19 bases.

On this clonotype: One junction end disagrees with the germline gene, perhaps due to a read error. This rearrangement joins TRBV7-6 to TRBJ2-6; TRBD1 matches 12 bases. Looked up from germline, CDR1 is SGHVS and CDR2 is FNYEAQ. The CDR3 loop spans 20 amino acids. The CDR3 here is CASSLALAGQGASGANVLTF. CDR3 bases: TGTGCCAGCAGCTTAGCCCTCGCGGGACAGGGGGCTTCCGGGGCCAACGTCCTGACATTC. Full variable domain (rest looked up from reference TRBV7-6 and TRBJ2-6): GAGVSQSPRYKVTKRGQDVALRCDPISGHVSLYWYRQALGQGPEFLTYFNYEAQQDKSGLPNDRFSAERPEGSISTLTIQRTEQRDSAMYRCASSLALAGQGASGANVLTFGAGSRLTVL.

A remark on this clonotype: The junction departs from germline at one end; a sequencing error may be responsible. The chain has TRBV7-7 and TRBJ1-1; D gene unclear. Germline CDR1 is SSHAT and CDR2 is FNYEAQ (reference sequence). The length of the CDR3 is 12 residues. The CDR3 region is CASSHRVTEAFF. The CDR3 DNA is TGTGCTAGCAGTCATAGGGTAACTGAAGCTTTCTTT.

The chain is built from TRBV20-1 and TRBJ2-2; TRBD1 agrees at 9 bases. Germline V gene sequence: CDR1 DFQATT, CDR2 SNEGSKA (reference sequence). This CDR3 has 14 residues. The junction had 6 bases not matched to a gene; V was cut back by 6 bases and J by 4 bases. As DNA, the CDR3 is TGCAGTGCCCGGACAGGGGCGGGCACCGGGGAGCTGTTTTTT. Residues: CSARTGAGTGELFF.

This clonotype turned up a few times. V gene TRBV7-3 combines with J gene TRBJ2-1; D gene ambiguous. The V end lost 1 base, the J end lost 8 bases, and 9 bases lay between the germline ends. Germline CDR1 SGHTA, CDR2 FQGTGA. This CDR3 is built from 13 residues. In DNA, the CDR3 is TGTGCCAGCAGCTTAAGTCCCTTCGATGAGCAGTTCTTC. Protein product: CASSLSPFDEQFF.

The rearrangement links TRBV7-2 to TRBJ2-5; TRBD1 matches at 10 bases. The CDR3 extends over 15 amino acids. Germline V gene lookup returns CDR1 SGHTA and CDR2 FQGNSA. The V gene end was trimmed by 5 bases and the J gene end by 4 bases; junction bases not matched to a gene: 7. In DNA form, the CDR3 reads TGTGCCAGCAGCCGGCCGACAGGGGGCACAGAGACCCAGTACTTC. Translating it yields CASSRPTGGTETQYF.

This clonotype was counted a few times. The chain joins TRBV4-3 to TRBJ2-1; D remains ambiguous. The DNA matches TRBJ2-7 better at its end, which makes the J call doubtful. CDR3 size: 15 residues. Germline CDR1 reads LGHNA; CDR2 reads YSLEER. The CDR3 spells CASSVLPGGSYEQYF. The CDR3 coding sequence is TGCGCCAGCAGCGTTCTACCGGGTGGTTCCTACGAGCAGTACTTC.

This clonotype turned up a few times. This chain joins TRBV25-1 and TRBJ2-6; tentatively, D is TRBD1 (8 bases). The CDR3 contains 19 residues. Trimming shortened V by 3 bases and J by 0 bases, and 18 bases separated the two germline ends. Germline CDR1 MGHDK, CDR2 SYGVNS. In nucleotides, the CDR3 is TGTGCCAGCAGTGATCGGCGAACAGGGGGGGTCTCTGGGGCCAACGTCCTGACTTTC. Residues: CASSDRRTGGVSGANVLTF.

The V gene is TRBV18, the J gene TRBJ2-3; D uncertain. The CDR3 sequence is 16 residues long. Between the trimmed V and J ends, which lost 1 base and 3 bases, there was a span of 14 bases. Germline V gene lookup returns CDR1 KGHSH and CDR2 LQKENI. The CDR3 bases are TGTGCCAGCTCACCACGGTCTACTCAACCGACAGATACGCAGTATTTT. The encoded protein is CASSPRSTQPTDTQYF.

The DNA of the CDR3 is TGCAGCGTTGAAGATGGGCGCTTGGACTACACCTTC. It encodes CSVEDGRLDYTF. V is TRBV29-1 and J is TRBJ1-2, with D unresolved. Germline V CDR1 and CDR2: SQVTM, ANQGSEA. This CDR3 comprises 12 residues. Trimming stripped 0 bases from V and 10 bases from J, with 12 bases between.

This clonotype was seen a handful of times. V is TRBV5-1 and J is TRBJ1-3, with D unclear. Looked up from germline, CDR1 is SGHRS and CDR2 is YFSETQ. The CDR3 spans 15 residues. V was clipped by 4 bases and J by 3 bases, with 14 bases between them. CDR3 residues: CASSRTAEGGNTIYF. The CDR3 bases are TGCGCCAGCAGCCGGACGGCGGAGGGTGGAAACACCATATATTTT.

This clonotype has just a few counts. This sequence joins TRBV5-1 and TRBJ2-3; the D is unclear. Germline V gene data show CDR1 as SGHRS and CDR2 as YFSETQ. V was trimmed by 7 bases and J by 3 bases, leaving 18 bases between them. The CDR3 contains 15 residues. The CDR3 nucleotides are TGCGCCAGCGCTCGCCAGCCAACCGGGACAGATACGCAGTATTTT. Its translation is CASARQPTGTDTQYF.

The chain employs TRBV6-1 and TRBJ2-1; 14 bases match TRBD2. J lost 7 bases, V lost 7 bases, and 9 bases had no gene match. This CDR3 comprises 16 residues. CDR1 and CDR2 (germline): MNHNS, SASEGT. The CDR3 coding sequence is TGTGCCAGCATCGGGACTAGCGGGAGTTTTGCAAATGAGCAGTTCTTC. It codes for CASIGTSGSFANEQFF.

The CDR3 region is CSAQEFQHEQFF. In DNA, the CDR3 is TGCAGTGCCCAGGAGTTTCAACATGAGCAGTTCTTC. V and J are TRBV20-1 and TRBJ2-5; D not resolved. The J call may be in error: the DNA end matches TRBJ2-1 better. The CDR3 sequence is 12 residues long. The V gene's germline CDR1 is DFQATT and CDR2 SNEGSKA (reference sequence).

About this clonotype: The junction shows a germline mismatch at one end, possibly a read error. The rearrangement joins TRBV5-6 to TRBJ2-5; TRBD2 matches at 14 bases. The CDR3 totals 15 residues. Germline values: CDR1 SGHDT, CDR2 YYEEEE. This CDR3 is CGSRRRTSGGETQYF. As DNA, the CDR3 is TGTGGCAGCAGACGACGGACTAGCGGGGGGGAGACCCAGTACTTC.

This clonotype was detected a few times. The rearrangement links TRBV6-5 to TRBJ2-1; no definite D call. Judging by the DNA end, TRBJ2-5 fits better; the J call may be wrong. The CDR3 runs 13 residues. CDR1 MNHEY and CDR2 SVGAGI come from the germline V gene. CDR3 sequence: CASSPIIQETQYF. DNA for the CDR3: TGTGCCAGCAGTCCTATAATTCAAGAGACCCAGTACTTC.

The chain joins TRBV3-1 to TRBJ2-7; 12 bases are a match to TRBD2. V lost 1 base and J lost 3; bases outside the gene matches: 22. Germline loops: CDR1 LGHDT, CDR2 YNNKEL (reference sequence). CDR3 length: 22 amino acids. The CDR3 sequence is CASSQVGSWGPTSGSSLYEQYF. The CDR3 region has the DNA TGTGCCAGCAGCCAAGTGGGCTCCTGGGGGCCGACTAGCGGGAGTTCGCTCTACGAGCAGTACTTC.

V usage is TRBV28 and J usage is TRBJ2-4; TRBD2 agrees at 10 bases. CDR1 MDHEN and CDR2 SYDVKM come from the germline V gene. The V gene end was trimmed by 3 bases and the J gene end by 3 bases; junction bases not matched to a gene: 14. This CDR3 is 19 amino acids long. The CDR3 nucleotides read TGTGCCAGCAGTTTCCGTCATAGCGGGAGGAAAGAGTACAAAAACATTCAGTACTTC. Translating gives CASSFRHSGRKEYKNIQYF.

This clonotype showed up just a few times. V gene TRBV3-1 combines with J gene TRBJ2-1; 11 nucleotides align to TRBD1. The CDR3 is made up of 15 amino acids. The V and J ends lost 3 bases and 6 bases, in that order; junction bases with no gene match: 4. The germline V gene encodes CDR1 LGHDT and CDR2 YNNKEL (reference sequence). CDR3 sequence: CASSQGTGGGNEQFF. The CDR3 DNA sequence: TGTGCCAGCAGCCAGGGGACAGGGGGAGGCAATGAGCAGTTCTTC.

This clonotype was seen a few times. The CDR3 is CASSSYPPDTQYF. The CDR3, as DNA: TGCGCCAGCAGCTCCTACCCCCCAGATACGCAGTATTTT. The rearrangement joins TRBV5-1 to TRBJ2-3; D is unclear. The V end was cut by 3 bases, the J end by 4 bases, with 9 bases between. In germline, CDR1 is SGHRS, CDR2 YFSETQ. The CDR3 consists of 13 residues.

The sample holds a few counts of this clonotype. The V gene is TRBV3-1, the J gene TRBJ1-6; D unresolved. The CDR3 sequence is 14 residues long. Germline V CDR1 and CDR2: LGHDT, YNNKEL (reference sequence). V was cut by 1 base and J by 7 bases, with 8 bases left in between. CDR3 amino acids: CASSQGRSNSPLHF. CDR3 nucleotide sequence: TGTGCCAGCAGCCAAGGCCGTAGCAATTCACCCCTCCACTTT.

V usage is TRBV4-3 and J usage is TRBJ1-3; D not certain. Trimming pared 0 bases from V and 4 bases from J, leaving 7 bases between. This CDR3 contains 14 residues. CDR1 is LGHNA, CDR2 YSLEER, per germline. The DNA for the CDR3 is TGCGCCAGCAGCCAAGACCCAAGGGGAAACACCATATATTTT. Translated, it gives CASSQDPRGNTIYF.

This clonotype occurred a few times. This chain joins TRBV6-5 and TRBJ1-2; maybe TRBD1 (5 bases). CDR3 length: 13 amino acids. The V and J ends lost 6 bases and 3 bases respectively, with 11 bases between them. CDR1 is MNHEY, CDR2 SVGAGI, per germline. The CDR3 sequence is CASRNRQHYGYTF. In nucleotides, the CDR3 is TGTGCCAGCAGGAACAGACAGCACTATGGCTACACCTTC.

A few counts support this clonotype. This chain uses TRBV10-2 with TRBJ1-5, with TRBD1 matching 9 bases. The CDR3 has 14 residues. Per the germline V gene, CDR1 is WSHSY and CDR2 is SAAADI. Trimming took 4 bases from V and 5 from J; bases not matched to a gene: 3. CDR3 region: CASSGGQGYQPQHF. The CDR3 region has the DNA TGCGCCAGCAGTGGGGGACAGGGTTATCAGCCCCAGCATTTT.

This clonotype was counted between two and nine times. V is TRBV6-5 and J is TRBJ2-1; no definite D call. Near its end, the DNA agrees better with TRBJ2-7, so the J call may be wrong. The CDR3 runs 15 residues. Germline V gives CDR1 MNHEY, CDR2 SVGAGI. Here the CDR3 reads CASSYSEASSYEQYF. The CDR3 DNA reads as TGTGCCAGCAGTTACTCCGAGGCGAGCTCCTACGAGCAGTACTTC.